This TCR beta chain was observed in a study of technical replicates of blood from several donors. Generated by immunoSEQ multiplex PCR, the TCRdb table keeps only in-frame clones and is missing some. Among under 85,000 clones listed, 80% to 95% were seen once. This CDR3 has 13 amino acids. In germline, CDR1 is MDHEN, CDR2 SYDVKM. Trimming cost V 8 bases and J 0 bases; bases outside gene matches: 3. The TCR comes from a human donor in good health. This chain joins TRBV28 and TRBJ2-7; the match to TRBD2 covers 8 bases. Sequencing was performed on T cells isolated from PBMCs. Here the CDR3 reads CASGLASSYEQYF. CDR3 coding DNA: TGTGCCAGCGGACTAGCCAGCTCCTACGAGCAGTACTTC.